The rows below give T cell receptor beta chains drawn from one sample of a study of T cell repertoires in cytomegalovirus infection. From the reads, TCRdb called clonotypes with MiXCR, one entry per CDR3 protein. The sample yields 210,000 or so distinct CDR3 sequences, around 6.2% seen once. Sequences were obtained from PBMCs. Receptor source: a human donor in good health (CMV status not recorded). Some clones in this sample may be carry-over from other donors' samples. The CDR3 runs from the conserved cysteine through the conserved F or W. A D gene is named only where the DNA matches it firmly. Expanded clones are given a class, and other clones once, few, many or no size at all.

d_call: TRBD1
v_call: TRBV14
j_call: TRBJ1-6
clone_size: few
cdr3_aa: CASSQELTGSLISPLHF
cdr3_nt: TGTGCCAGCAGCCAAGAACTGACAGGGTCTTTGATTTCACCCCTCCACTTT

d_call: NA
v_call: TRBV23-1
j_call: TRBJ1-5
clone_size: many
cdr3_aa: CASSHNQPQHF
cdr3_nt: TGCGCCAGCAGTCACAATCAGCCCCAGCATTTT

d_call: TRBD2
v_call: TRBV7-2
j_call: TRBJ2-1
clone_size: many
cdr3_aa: CASSLAETSGSLNEQFF
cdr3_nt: TGTGCCAGCAGCTTAGCCGAGACTAGCGGGTCGCTCAATGAGCAGTTCTTC

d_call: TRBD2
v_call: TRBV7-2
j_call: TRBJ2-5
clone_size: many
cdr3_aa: CASSLARTQRGGRETQYF
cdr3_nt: TGTGCCAGCAGCTTAGCGCGAACCCAGCGGGGGGGGCGCGAGACCCAGTACTTC

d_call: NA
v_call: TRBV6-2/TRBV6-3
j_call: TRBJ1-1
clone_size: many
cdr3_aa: CASSEFRPPNTEAFF
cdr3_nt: TGTGCCAGCAGTGAGTTTAGGCCGCCGAACACTGAAGCTTTCTTT

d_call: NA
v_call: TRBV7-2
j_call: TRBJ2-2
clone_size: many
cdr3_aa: CASSSSVVISPNTGELFF
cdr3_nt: TGTGCCAGCAGCTCCTCCGTGGTTATTAGCCCGAACACCGGGGAGCTGTTTTTT

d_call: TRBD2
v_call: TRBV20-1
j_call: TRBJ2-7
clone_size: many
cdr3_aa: CSARDITSGGLYEQYF
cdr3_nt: TGCAGTGCTAGAGATATAACTAGCGGGGGGCTGTACGAGCAGTACTTC

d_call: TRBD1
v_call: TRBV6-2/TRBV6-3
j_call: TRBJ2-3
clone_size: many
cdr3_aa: CASSDPGQGPLRADTQYF
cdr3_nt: TGTGCCAGCAGTGATCCGGGACAGGGCCCTCTTCGTGCAGATACGCAGTATTTT

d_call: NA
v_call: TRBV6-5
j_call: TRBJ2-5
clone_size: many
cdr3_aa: CASSYGSTETQYF
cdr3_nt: TGTGCCAGCAGTTACGGCAGTACAGAGACCCAGTACTTC

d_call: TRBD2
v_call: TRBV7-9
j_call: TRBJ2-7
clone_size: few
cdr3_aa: CASSSRDAGTSGPHEQYF
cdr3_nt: TGTGCCAGCAGCTCCCGGGACGCAGGGACTAGCGGGCCTCACGAGCAGTACTTC

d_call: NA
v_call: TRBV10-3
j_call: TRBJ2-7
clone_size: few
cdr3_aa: CAISVKGTYEQYF
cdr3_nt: TGTGCCATCAGTGTAAAGGGCACCTACGAGCAGTACTTC

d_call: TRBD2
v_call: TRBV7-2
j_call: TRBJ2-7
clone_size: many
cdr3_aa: CASSFSGGNYEQYF
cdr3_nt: TGTGCCAGCAGCTTTAGCGGGGGGAACTACGAGCAGTACTTC

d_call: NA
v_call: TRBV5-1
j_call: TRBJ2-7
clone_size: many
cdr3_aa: CASTRDQYEQYF
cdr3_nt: TGCGCCAGCACGAGGGATCAATACGAGCAGTACTTC

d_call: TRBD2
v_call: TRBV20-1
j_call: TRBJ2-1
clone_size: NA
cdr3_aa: CSALTSGGASEQFF
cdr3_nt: TGCAGTGCTCTGACTAGCGGGGGGGCTTCTGAGCAGTTCTTC

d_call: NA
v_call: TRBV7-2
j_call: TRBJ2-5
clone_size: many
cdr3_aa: CASSPRSGKEETQYF
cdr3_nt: TGTGCCAGCAGCCCGAGGTCAGGGAAGGAAGAGACCCAGTACTTC

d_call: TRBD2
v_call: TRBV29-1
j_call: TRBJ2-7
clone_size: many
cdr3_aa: CSVEDGQRGGRSYEQYF
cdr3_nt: TGCAGCGTTGAAGATGGGCAGCGGGGGGGTAGATCCTACGAGCAGTACTTC

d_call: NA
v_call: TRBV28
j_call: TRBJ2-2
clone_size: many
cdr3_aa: CASSFFGNTGELFF
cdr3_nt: TGTGCCAGCAGTTTTTTTGGGAACACCGGGGAGCTGTTTTTT

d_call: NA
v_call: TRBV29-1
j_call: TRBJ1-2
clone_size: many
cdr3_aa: CSVGRQAMGYTF
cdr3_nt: TGCAGCGTTGGGCGGCAGGCCATGGGCTACACCTTC

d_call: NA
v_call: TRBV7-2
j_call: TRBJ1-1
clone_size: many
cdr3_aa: CASSLVGGAVIAEAFF
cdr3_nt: TGTGCCAGCAGCTTAGTGGGGGGCGCCGTAATAGCTGAAGCTTTCTTT

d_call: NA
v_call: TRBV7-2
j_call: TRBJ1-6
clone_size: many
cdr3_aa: CASSLGQINSPLHF
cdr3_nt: TGTGCCAGCAGCTTAGGACAGATTAATTCACCCCTCCACTTT

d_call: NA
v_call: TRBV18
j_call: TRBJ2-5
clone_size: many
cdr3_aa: CASSESTYGTQYF
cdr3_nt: TGTGCCAGCTCAGAGTCCACGTACGGGACCCAGTACTTC

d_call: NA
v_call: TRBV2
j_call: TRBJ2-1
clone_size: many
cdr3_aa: CASSEGTVYNEQFF
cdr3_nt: TGTGCCAGCAGTGAAGGGACGGTCTACAATGAGCAGTTCTTC

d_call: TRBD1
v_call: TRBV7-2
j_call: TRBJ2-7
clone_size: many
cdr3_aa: CASSLATGLWTGYEQYF
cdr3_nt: TGTGCCAGCAGCTTGGCGACAGGGCTGTGGACAGGGTACGAGCAGTACTTC

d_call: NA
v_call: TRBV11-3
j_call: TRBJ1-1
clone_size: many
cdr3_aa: CASSLDRNEAFF
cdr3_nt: TGTGCCAGCAGCTTAGATAGGAATGAAGCTTTCTTT

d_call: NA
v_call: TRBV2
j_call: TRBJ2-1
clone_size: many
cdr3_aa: CASSPRTRFEQFF
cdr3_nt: TGTGCCAGCAGTCCCAGGACCAGATTTGAGCAGTTCTTC

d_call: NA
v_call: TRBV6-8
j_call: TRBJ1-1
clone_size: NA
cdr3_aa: CASSLQGRDTEAFF
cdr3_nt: TGTGCCAGCAGTCTACAGGGTCGGGACACTGAAGCTTTCTTT

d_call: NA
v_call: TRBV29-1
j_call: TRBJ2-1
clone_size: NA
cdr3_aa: CSLGGGNEQFF
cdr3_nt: TGCAGCCTCGGAGGCGGGAATGAGCAGTTCTTC

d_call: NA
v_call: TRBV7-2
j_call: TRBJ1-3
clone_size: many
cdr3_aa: CASSLEGSGNTIYF
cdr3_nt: TGTGCCAGCAGCTTAGAAGGGTCTGGAAACACCATATATTTT

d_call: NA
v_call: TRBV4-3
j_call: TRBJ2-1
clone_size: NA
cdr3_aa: CASSQDYLGGGFLDNEQFF
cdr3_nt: TGCGCCAGCAGCCAAGATTATTTGGGGGGCGGGTTTCTGGACAATGAGCAGTTCTTC

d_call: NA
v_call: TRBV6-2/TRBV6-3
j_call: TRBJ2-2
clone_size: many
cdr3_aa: CASSRSEPGELFF
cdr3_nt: TGTGCCAGCAGCCGTAGCGAACCCGGGGAGCTGTTTTTT

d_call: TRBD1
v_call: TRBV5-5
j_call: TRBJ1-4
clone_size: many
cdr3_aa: CASSRRGQGATNEKLFF
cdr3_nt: TGTGCCAGCAGCCGGCGGGGACAGGGGGCAACTAATGAAAAACTGTTTTTT

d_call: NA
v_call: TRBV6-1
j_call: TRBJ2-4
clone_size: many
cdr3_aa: CASSDLTRKAKNIQYF
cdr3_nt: TGTGCCAGCAGTGATCTAACTAGGAAAGCCAAAAACATTCAGTACTTC

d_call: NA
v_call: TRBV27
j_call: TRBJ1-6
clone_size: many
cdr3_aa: CASSPRTSLTNSPLHF
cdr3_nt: TGTGCCAGCAGTCCGCGGACGAGTTTGACTAATTCACCCCTCCACTTT

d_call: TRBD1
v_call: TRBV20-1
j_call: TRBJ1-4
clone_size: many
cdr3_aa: CSAGTGNEKLFF
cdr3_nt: TGCAGTGCTGGGACAGGGAACGAAAAACTGTTTTTT

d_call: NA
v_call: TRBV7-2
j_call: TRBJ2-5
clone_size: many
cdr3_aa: CASSLAGPLSTQYF
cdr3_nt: TGTGCCAGCAGCTTGGCGGGGCCCCTTTCGACCCAGTACTTC

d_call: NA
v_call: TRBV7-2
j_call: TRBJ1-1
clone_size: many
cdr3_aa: CASSFASRVNTEAFF
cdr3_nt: TGTGCCAGCAGCTTCGCCTCGAGGGTGAACACTGAAGCTTTCTTT

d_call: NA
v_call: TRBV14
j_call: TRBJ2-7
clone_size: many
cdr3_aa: CASSLPNHYEQYF
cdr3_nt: TGTGCCAGCAGCCTCCCCAACCACTACGAGCAGTACTTC

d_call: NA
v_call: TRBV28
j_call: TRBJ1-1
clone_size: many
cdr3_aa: CASSNSADRTEAFF
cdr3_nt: TGTGCCAGCAGCAACTCCGCGGATCGCACTGAAGCTTTCTTT

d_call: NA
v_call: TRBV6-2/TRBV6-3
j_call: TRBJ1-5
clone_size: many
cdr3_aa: CASSYFRHYSNQPQHF
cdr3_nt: TGTGCCAGCAGTTACTTCAGACACTATAGCAATCAGCCCCAGCATTTT

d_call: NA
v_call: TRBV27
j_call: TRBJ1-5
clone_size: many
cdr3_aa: CASSPRGREYQPQHF
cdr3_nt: TGTGCCAGCAGCCCAAGGGGCAGGGAATATCAGCCCCAGCATTTT

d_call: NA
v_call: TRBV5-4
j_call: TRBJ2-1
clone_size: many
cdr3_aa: CASQRSGGVDEQFF
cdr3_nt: TGTGCCAGCCAACGATCCGGTGGTGTCGATGAGCAGTTCTTC

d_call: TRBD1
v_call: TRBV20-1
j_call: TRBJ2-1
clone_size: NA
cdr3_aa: CSAHLTQGPYNEQFF
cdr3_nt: TGCAGTGCTCACCTTACACAGGGGCCGTACAATGAGCAGTTCTTC

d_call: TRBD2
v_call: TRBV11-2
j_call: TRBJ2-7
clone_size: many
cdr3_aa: CASSKVAGAGSYEQYF
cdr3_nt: TGTGCCAGCAGCAAGGTAGCGGGGGCCGGTTCCTACGAGCAGTACTTC

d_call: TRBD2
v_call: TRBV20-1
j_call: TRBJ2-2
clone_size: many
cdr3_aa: CSARRLAGGANTGELFF
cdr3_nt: TGCAGTGCTAGACGGCTAGCGGGGGGCGCGAACACCGGGGAGCTGTTTTTT

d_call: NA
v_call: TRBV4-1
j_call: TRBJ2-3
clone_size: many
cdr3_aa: CASSQDPGKDTQYF
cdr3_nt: TGCGCCAGCAGCCAAGATCCAGGGAAAGATACGCAGTATTTT

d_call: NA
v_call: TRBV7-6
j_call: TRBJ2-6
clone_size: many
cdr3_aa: CASSLADSGANVLTF
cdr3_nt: TGTGCCAGCAGCTTAGCGGACTCTGGGGCCAACGTCCTGACTTTC

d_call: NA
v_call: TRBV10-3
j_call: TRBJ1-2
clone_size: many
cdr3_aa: CAISETESPRGYTF
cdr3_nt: TGTGCCATCAGTGAAACGGAGTCCCCACGCGGCTACACCTTC

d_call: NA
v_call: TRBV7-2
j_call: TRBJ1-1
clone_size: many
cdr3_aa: CASSLVQGSTEAFF
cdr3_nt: TGTGCCAGCAGCTTAGTTCAGGGATCCACTGAAGCTTTCTTT

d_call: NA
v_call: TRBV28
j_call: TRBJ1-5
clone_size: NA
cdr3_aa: CASSLVVSNQPQHF
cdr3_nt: TGTGCCAGCAGTTTGGTCGTTAGCAATCAGCCCCAGCATTTT

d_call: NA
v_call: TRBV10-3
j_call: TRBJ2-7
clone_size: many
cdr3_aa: CAIRNSYEQYF
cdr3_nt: TGTGCCATCAGAAACAGCTACGAGCAGTACTTC

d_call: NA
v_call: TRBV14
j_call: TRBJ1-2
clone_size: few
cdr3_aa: CATTPGANYGYTF
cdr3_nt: TGTGCCACCACTCCTGGGGCAAACTATGGCTACACCTTC

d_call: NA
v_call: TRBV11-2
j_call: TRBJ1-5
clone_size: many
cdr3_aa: CASSLGGWQPQHF
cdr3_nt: TGTGCCAGCAGCTTAGGGGGCTGGCAGCCCCAGCATTTT

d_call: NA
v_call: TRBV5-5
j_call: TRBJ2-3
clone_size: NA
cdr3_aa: CASSLDLTSSTDTQYF
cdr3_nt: TGTGCCAGCAGCTTGGATCTAACTTCTAGCACAGATACGCAGTATTTT